These 6 T cell receptor beta chains share one sample of origin, sequenced in a study of metastatic and nonmetastatic thyroid tumors. With MiXCR, TCRdb reprocessed the PCR reads. The table has 75,000 to 95,000 clones, roughly 13% seen once; the top ten hold 11%. Patients were all untreated before their thyroid surgery. The sample taken for sequencing was blood. Receptor source: a female donor with papillary thyroid cancer or a benign thyroid nodule (not recorded which). Some clones in this sample may be carry-over from other donors' samples.

This clone appeared many times. The chain carries TRBV6-1 and TRBJ2-1; 7 positions match TRBD1. Germline V gene sequence: CDR1 MNHNS, CDR2 SASEGT. J was trimmed by 0 bases and V by 4 bases; bases with no gene match: 6. This CDR3 spans 16 amino acids. This CDR3 is CASSGQGFSSYNEQFF. DNA for the CDR3: TGTGCCAGCAGTGGACAGGGCTTCAGCTCCTACAATGAGCAGTTCTTC.

This clone was recorded many times. The chain has TRBV20-1 and TRBJ2-5; 9 positions match TRBD1. V lost 3 bases and J lost 6; bases outside the gene matches: 5. The length of the CDR3 is 13 residues. Germline CDR1 is DFQATT and CDR2 is SNEGSKA (reference sequence). In DNA, the CDR3 is TGCAGTGCTAGGGGGGGACAGGGAAAGACCCAGTACTTC. Translating gives CSARGGQGKTQYF.

This clone was counted many times. The chain recombines TRBV6-1 with TRBJ1-5, with 9 bases that match TRBD1. Germline values: CDR1 MNHNS, CDR2 SASEGT. V was clipped by 6 bases and J by 6 bases; unmatched bases: 3. There are 13 residues in the CDR3. DNA for the CDR3: TGTGCCAGCAGGACAGGGGGTGGTCAGCCCCAGCATTTT. This translates into CASRTGGGQPQHF.

The sample holds many counts of this clone. The CDR3: CASRTARLNTEAFF. DNA of the CDR3: TGTGCCAGCAGGACAGCTAGATTGAACACTGAAGCTTTCTTT. V and J are TRBV6-1 and TRBJ1-1; D is perhaps TRBD1 (5 bases). CDR1 is MNHNS, CDR2 SASEGT, per germline. Between the trimmed V and J ends, which lost 6 bases and 0 bases, there was a span of 11 bases. The CDR3 consists of 14 residues.

The sample holds many counts of this clone. The CDR3 spells CASSQDLAGHQPQHF. Written as DNA, the CDR3 is TGCGCCAGCAGCCAAGATCTAGCGGGACATCAGCCCCAGCATTTT. The chain uses TRBV4-3 and TRBJ1-5; a weak D match, TRBD1 (5 bases). The V gene lost 0 bases and the J gene lost 5 bases, with 11 bases spanning the gap. Looked up from germline, CDR1 is LGHNA and CDR2 is YSLEER. This CDR3 region has 15 residues.

In this sample, this clone turned up many times. This sequence joins TRBV2 and TRBJ1-1; D not certain. Per the germline V gene, CDR1 is SNHLY and CDR2 is FYNNEI. Trimming took 4 bases from V and 4 from J, leaving 13 bases between them. The CDR3 sequence is 14 residues long. The DNA for the CDR3 is TGTGCCAGCAGTGGAGGCACGCGGGGCACTGAAGCTTTCTTT. Translation: CASSGGTRGTEAFF.